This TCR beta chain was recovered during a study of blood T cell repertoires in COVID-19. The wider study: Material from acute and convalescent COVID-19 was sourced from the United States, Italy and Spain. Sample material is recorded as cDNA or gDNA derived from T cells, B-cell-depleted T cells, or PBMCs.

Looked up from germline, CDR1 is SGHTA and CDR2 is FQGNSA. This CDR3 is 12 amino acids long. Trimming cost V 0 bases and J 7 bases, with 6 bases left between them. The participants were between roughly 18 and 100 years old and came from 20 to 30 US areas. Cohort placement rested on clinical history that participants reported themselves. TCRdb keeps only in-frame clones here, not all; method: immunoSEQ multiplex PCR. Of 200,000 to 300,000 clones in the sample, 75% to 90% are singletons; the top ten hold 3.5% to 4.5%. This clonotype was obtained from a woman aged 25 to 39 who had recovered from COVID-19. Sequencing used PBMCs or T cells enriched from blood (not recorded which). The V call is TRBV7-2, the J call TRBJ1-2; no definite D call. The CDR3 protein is CASSLANGGYTF. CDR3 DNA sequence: TGTGCCAGCAGCTTAGCCAACGGTGGCTACACCTTC.